These 20 T cell receptor beta chains originate from one sample sequenced in a study of blood T cell repertoires in COVID-19. TCRdb keeps only in-frame clones here, not all; method: immunoSEQ multiplex PCR. The profile covers 110,000 or so clones, with approximately 84% appearing a single time and less than 9.5% taken by the ten largest. Sequences were obtained from peripheral blood. The receptors shown here come from a woman aged 40 to 50 with acute or convalescent COVID-19.

The V gene is TRBV27, the J gene TRBJ2-2; 13 bases align to TRBD2. The length of the CDR3 is 18 residues. CDR1 and CDR2 from the germline V gene are MNHEY and SMNVEV (reference sequence). V shed 5 bases, J shed 2 bases, and the junction held 8 bases outside the gene matches. Here the CDR3 DNA reads TGTGCCAGCAGTCCTGGGACTAGCGGGGAGGGCAACACCGGGGAGCTGTTTTTT. Translated, it gives CASSPGTSGEGNTGELFF.

V is TRBV3-1 (or the pseudogene TRBV3-2) and J is TRBJ2-3; no clear D. CDR1 and CDR2 (germline): LGHDT, YNNKEL (reference sequence). The CDR3 spans 11 residues. Trimming removed 2 bases at V and 7 bases at J, with 4 bases between. The CDR3 spells CASSQQNTQYF. The CDR3, as DNA: TGTGCCAGCAGCCAACAAAATACGCAGTATTTT.

This clone was seen once. The chain has TRBV6-4 and TRBJ2-3; 7 positions match TRBD1. Germline V CDR1 and CDR2: MRHNA, SNTAGT. The CDR3 extends over 15 amino acids. V trimming: 6 bases; J trimming: 3 bases; junction bases outside the gene matches: 9. CDR3 nucleotides: TGTGCCAGCAGCCCTTGGGGCAGGGGGACAGATACGCAGTATTTT. This gives the protein CASSPWGRGTDTQYF.

J is TRBJ2-1 and V is TRBV7-2, with TRBD2 matching over 10 bases. The CDR3 has 16 residues. V was pared by 5 bases and J by 9 bases, with 13 bases of the junction left unmatched. Germline V gene lookup returns CDR1 SGHTA and CDR2 FQGNSA. CDR3 coding DNA: TGTGCCAGCAGCCCCTCGGGGCTAGCGGGGGCGGGTGAGCAGTTCTTC. This encodes CASSPSGLAGAGEQFF.

The genes are TRBV6-5 and TRBJ1-2, with TRBD1 matching over 10 bases. Unmatched junction bases numbered 10, after V lost 10 bases and J lost 8 bases. Germline loops: CDR1 MNHEY, CDR2 SVGAGI. This CDR3 is 13 amino acids long. The CDR3 reads CATIRQGARGYTF. The CDR3 DNA follows: TGTGCCACCATTCGACAGGGGGCGAGGGGCTACACCTTC.

This rearrangement joins TRBV2 to TRBJ1-2, with TRBD1 as a possible D gene (6 bases). The CDR3 covers 14 residues. Trimming pared 10 bases from V and 5 bases from J, leaving 20 bases between. The V gene's germline CDR1 is SNHLY and CDR2 FYNNEI. The CDR3 protein is CATLTPSGAYGYTF. CDR3 coding DNA: TGTGCCACCCTGACACCATCAGGGGCTTATGGCTACACCTTC.

V is TRBV3-1 (or the pseudogene TRBV3-2) and J is TRBJ1-1; a possible D gene is TRBD1 (5 bases). Trimming stripped 0 bases from V and 5 bases from J, with 13 bases between. Germline values: CDR1 LGHDT, CDR2 YNNKEL (reference sequence). The CDR3 contains 15 residues. In DNA form, the CDR3 reads TGTGCCAGCAGCCAAGATGGTAGGGGCTGGACTGAAGCTTTCTTT. It yields the protein CASSQDGRGWTEAFF.

V gene TRBV19 combines with J gene TRBJ1-2, with D uncertain. CDR1 is LNHDA and CDR2 is SQIVND in the germline V gene (reference sequence). This CDR3 spans 13 amino acids. V shed 0 bases and J shed 8 bases, with 10 bases lying between them. The CDR3 sequence: CASSIDRVGGYTF. The DNA of the CDR3 is TGTGCCAGTAGTATAGATCGGGTTGGCGGCTACACCTTC.

The chain is built from TRBV19 and TRBJ1-4; TRBD1 might be the D (6 bases). This CDR3 has 13 residues. Looked up from germline, CDR1 is LNHDA and CDR2 is SQIVND (reference sequence). V lost 4 bases and J lost 8, with 11 bases in between. The chain's CDR3 is CASSKKGGEKLFF. Written as DNA, the CDR3 is TGTGCCAGTAGTAAAAAGGGGGGGGAAAAACTGTTTTTT.

This clone was picked up a small number of times. The V gene is TRBV9, the J gene TRBJ2-2, with 10 bases matching TRBD1. Germline CDR1 and CDR2: SGDLS and YYNGEE. Trimming at V came to 1 base and at J to 2 bases, leaving 8 bases not matched to a gene. The CDR3 contains 18 residues. DNA for the CDR3: TGTGCCAGCAGCGTAACCCGGGACAGGGGATCAAACACCGGGGAGCTGTTTTTT. Protein product: CASSVTRDRGSNTGELFF. The full variable domain, rest sourced from reference TRBV9 and TRBJ2-2, is DSGVTQTPKHLITATGQRVTLRCSPRSGDLSVYWYQQSLDQGLQFLIQYYNGEERAKGNILERFSAQQFPDLHSELNLSSLELGDSALYFCASSVTRDRGSNTGELFFGEGSRLTVL.

V usage is TRBV5-1 and J usage is TRBJ2-7, with 8 bases matching TRBD2. Germline-derived CDR1 and CDR2 are SGHRS and YFSETQ. The CDR3 is made up of 14 amino acids. V lost 1 base to trimming and J lost 2 bases; unmatched junction nucleotides: 2. This chain's CDR3 is CASSLTGGAYEQYF. The CDR3, as DNA: TGCGCCAGCAGCTTGACCGGGGGGGCCTACGAGCAGTACTTC.

The rearrangement links TRBV2 to TRBJ1-6; tentative D call: TRBD1 (5 bases). From germline, CDR1 is SNHLY and CDR2 FYNNEI. With 7 bases removed from V and 7 bases from J, the gap between germline ends came to 8 bases. The CDR3 length is 12 residues. CDR3 in amino acids: CASTWGNSPLHF. The CDR3 DNA reads TGTGCCAGCACTTGGGGCAATTCACCCCTCCACTTT. The entire variable domain, with the rest obtained from reference TRBV2 and TRBJ1-6, is as follows: EPEVTQTPSHQVTQMGQEVILRCVPISNHLYFYWYRQILGQKVEFLVSFYNNEISEKSEIFDDQFSVERPDGSNFTLKIRSTKLEDSAMYFCASTWGNSPLHFGNGTRLTVT.

The chain is built from TRBV5-1 and TRBJ2-3; D is uncertain. The CDR3 has 15 residues. CDR1 and CDR2 (germline): SGHRS, YFSETQ. Trimming removed 4 bases at V and 4 bases at J, with 16 bases between. CDR3 in DNA: TGCGCCAGCAGCCCCCAGCTAGTCGTTGCAGATACGCAGTATTTT. Translation gives CASSPQLVVADTQYF.

The chain has TRBV5-4 and TRBJ1-1; D gene ambiguous. V lost 4 bases and J 4 bases, leaving 14 bases between the germline ends. CDR1 and CDR2 (germline): SGHNT, YYREEE (reference sequence). The CDR3 has 14 amino acids. The CDR3 sequence is CASSVPTSRTEAFF. CDR3 nucleotide sequence: TGTGCCAGCAGCGTACCGACATCACGCACTGAAGCTTTCTTT. The entire variable domain, with the rest obtained from reference TRBV5-4 and TRBJ1-1, is as follows: ETGVTQSPTHLIKTRGQQVTLRCSSQSGHNTVSWYQQALGQGPQFIFQYYREEENGRGNFPPRFSGLQFPNYSSELNVNALELDDSALYLCASSVPTSRTEAFFGQGTRLTVV.

This clone has only one observation. The gene calls are TRBV2 and TRBJ2-7, with D possibly being TRBD1 (6 bases). Germline V gene lookup returns CDR1 SNHLY and CDR2 FYNNEI. This CDR3 region has 14 residues. The V end was cut by 7 bases, the J end by 3 bases, with 16 bases between. CDR3 protein: CASNSGTRGYEQYF. As DNA, the CDR3 is TGTGCCAGCAACTCCGGGACAAGAGGCTACGAGCAGTACTTC.

V usage is TRBV3-1 (or the pseudogene TRBV3-2) and J usage is TRBJ1-2, with D unclear. V lost 4 bases to trimming and J lost 0 bases, with 15 bases between them. There are 16 residues in the CDR3. CDR1 is LGHDT and CDR2 is YNNKEL in the germline V gene (reference sequence). CDR3 in DNA: TGTGCCAGCAGCCCAGGCCAGGCAAGAGCTAACTATGGCTACACCTTC. Translation: CASSPGQARANYGYTF.

This chain connects TRBV6-2 or TRBV6-3 to TRBJ1-6; D unclear. Trimming took off 6 bases at V and 8 bases at J, with 17 bases between the two ends. CDR1 and CDR2 from the germline V gene are MNHEY and SVGEGT. CDR3 length equals 15 residues. CDR3 amino acids: CASSSAREVDSPLHF. CDR3 coding DNA: TGTGCCAGCAGCTCGGCCCGGGAAGTGGATTCACCCCTCCACTTT.

The chain has TRBV2 and TRBJ2-3; weak D call: TRBD2 (7 bases). CDR3 length: 16 amino acids. From germline, CDR1 is SNHLY and CDR2 FYNNEI. V lost 6 bases to trimming and J lost 2 bases, with 18 bases between them. CDR3 nucleotides: TGTGCCAGCAGGTGGGGCGGGGGCCCTTCCACAGATACGCAGTATTTT. This codes for CASRWGGGPSTDTQYF.

The chain carries TRBV6-5 and TRBJ1-1, with D possibly being TRBD1 (5 bases). This CDR3 is 13 amino acids long. Trimming pared 2 bases from V and 3 bases from J, leaving 7 bases between. The germline V gene encodes CDR1 MNHEY and CDR2 SVGAGI. The DNA for the CDR3 is TGTGCCAGCAGTTACCGGGGGGACACTGAAGCTTTCTTT. Protein: CASSYRGDTEAFF.

This sequence joins TRBV5-1 and TRBJ2-3; a weak D match, TRBD2 (6 bases). There are 17 residues in the CDR3. Germline lookup yields CDR1 SGHRS and CDR2 YFSETQ. The V end lost 0 bases, the J end lost 2 bases, and 16 bases lay between the germline ends. CDR3 DNA: TGCGCCAGCAGCTTGGGGTTTTCCGGGGGAGTCACAGATACGCAGTATTTT. The encoded protein is CASSLGFSGGVTDTQYF.